Below are 9 T cell receptor beta chains sequenced from a single sample in a study of blood T cells in healthy people across ages. Alongside a J-beta primer mix, a sample-barcoded 5' primer served in a second PCR lasting about 7 to 11 cycles. A single record per CDR3 protein comes from TCRdb applying MiXCR to the 5' RACE reads. The table records about 1.7 million distinct CDR3 sequences, roughly 28% of them present only once. The specimen sequenced was blood. The receptors shown here come from a woman younger than 45 in good health.

This clonotype was found many times. The gene calls are TRBV11-1 and TRBJ2-7; 7 bases match TRBD1. Germline values: CDR1 SGHAT, CDR2 FQDESV (reference sequence). V lost 5 bases to trimming and J lost 2 bases; unmatched junction nucleotides: 3. CDR3 length: 13 residues. The CDR3 region has the DNA TGTGCCAGCAGCGGGGACAGTCCCTACGAGCAGTACTTC. It encodes CASSGDSPYEQYF.

This chain uses TRBV10-2 with TRBJ1-1; the D gene is possibly TRBD1 (6 bases). CDR1 and CDR2 (germline): WSHSY, SAAADI. Deletions cut 7 bases from V and 1 base from J, with 22 bases between. The length of the CDR3 is 17 residues. The CDR3 region has the DNA TGCGCCAGCACCCACCTGGGGGACACCTATCGGAACACTGAAGCTTTCTTT. This codes for CASTHLGDTYRNTEAFF.

The chain uses TRBV10-3 and TRBJ2-7, with D maybe TRBD2 (6 bases). The CDR3 spans 16 residues. Germline V gene data show CDR1 as ENHRY and CDR2 as SYGVKD. Trimming took 0 bases from V and 2 from J, leaving 14 bases between them. The CDR3 sequence is CAISESHSAGTYEQYF. DNA of the CDR3: TGTGCCATCAGTGAGTCGCATTCGGCGGGGACCTACGAGCAGTACTTC.

The table lists this clonotype with a few counts. V is TRBV12-3 or TRBV12-4 and J is TRBJ1-6, with D tentatively TRBD1 (6 bases). V was trimmed by 5 bases and J by 9 bases, leaving 11 bases between them. This CDR3 is built from 13 residues. CDR3 coding DNA: TGTGCCAGCAGTATAAGGGGGAGTTCACCCCTCCACTTT. This gives the protein CASSIRGSSPLHF.

Ten or more counts support this clonotype. The chain is built from TRBV7-2 and TRBJ2-3; D ambiguous. The CDR3 is 17 residues long. V lost 1 base and J 4 bases, leaving 18 bases between the germline ends. CDR1 and CDR2 from the germline V gene are SGHTA and FQGNSA. CDR3 sequence: CASSLVPLGIVADTQYF. CDR3 in DNA: TGTGCCAGCAGCTTAGTTCCCCTGGGGATAGTTGCAGATACGCAGTATTTT. The entire variable domain, with the rest obtained from reference TRBV7-2 and TRBJ2-3, is as follows: GAGVSQSPSNKVTEKGKDVELRCDPISGHTALYWYRQSLGQGLEFLIYFQGNSAPDKSGLPSDRFSAERTGGSVSTLTIQRTQQEDSAVYLCASSLVPLGIVADTQYFGPGTRLTVL.

V is TRBV7-9 and J is TRBJ1-6; D is perhaps TRBD1 (5 bases). V dropped 4 bases and J dropped 4 bases, with 17 bases sitting between them. The CDR3 loop spans 17 amino acids. Per the germline V gene, CDR1 is SEHNR and CDR2 is FQNEAQ (reference sequence). This CDR3 is CASSSWAKGFYNSPLHF. The CDR3 DNA sequence: TGTGCCAGCAGCTCATGGGCTAAGGGGTTTTATAATTCACCCCTCCACTTT. The complete variable domain, with remaining parts taken from reference TRBV7-9 and TRBJ1-6, reads DTGVSQNPRHKITKRGQNVTFRCDPISEHNRLYWYRQTLGQGPEFLTYFQNEAQLEKSRLLSDRFSAERPKGSFSTLEIQRTEQGDSAMYLCASSSWAKGFYNSPLHFGNGTRLTVT.

The rearrangement uses TRBV25-1 and TRBJ2-5, with D possibly being TRBD1 (6 bases). This CDR3 region has 15 residues. V was shortened by 3 bases and J by 1 base, with 12 bases between the two germline ends. The germline V gene has CDR1 MGHDK and CDR2 SYGVNS. The CDR3 sequence: CASSDNRAPQETQYF. As DNA, the CDR3 is TGTGCCAGCAGTGATAACAGGGCTCCCCAAGAGACCCAGTACTTC.

In its sample, this clonotype was seen a few times. This chain joins TRBV28 and TRBJ2-3, with 9 positions matching TRBD1. The V segment lost 7 bases and the J segment 3 bases; nucleotides outside the gene matches: 5. Looked up from germline, CDR1 is MDHEN and CDR2 is SYDVKM. This CDR3 spans 14 amino acids. The CDR3 region is CASTTGQGTDTQYF. CDR3 coding DNA: TGTGCCAGCACCACCGGACAGGGGACAGATACGCAGTATTTT.

This clonotype was seen only a few times. The V call is TRBV13, the J call TRBJ1-2; D may be TRBD1 (5 bases). Per the germline V gene, CDR1 is PRHDT and CDR2 is FYEKMQ (reference sequence). V was pared by 4 bases and J by 3 bases, with 9 bases between. The CDR3 spans 13 residues. The chain's CDR3 is CASSSGDDYGYTF. The CDR3 region has the DNA TGTGCCAGCAGCTCGGGGGATGACTATGGCTACACCTTC.